This TCR beta chain was retrieved from a study of graft-versus-host responses after intestinal transplantation (dated by TCRdb to the early 2020s). Concerning the study at large: Multivisceral, liver-intestinal, or isolated intestinal transplants were received by the recipients. Every recipient was given anti-thymocyte globulin induction, then maintenance tacrolimus and steroids for about three years. Graft-versus-host and host-versus-graft alloreactive T cell clones were tracked in the graft, circulation and bone marrow after intestinal transplantation using bulk TCR-beta CDR3 sequencing. Alloreactive clones were identified by sequencing pre-transplant mixed lymphocyte reaction products and comparing these products with unstimulated pre-transplant donor and recipient T cells. A cohort of under 30 intestinal transplant recipients, including one retransplant, was enrolled, and 3 patients lacking pretransplant specimens were excluded. A peak of at least 4% donor T cells among recipient peripheral blood mononuclear cells was the definition used for donor T cell macrochimerism. Rather than going through the commercial service, samples from a few later patients were sequenced in-house on an Illumina MiSeq and processed with MiXCR. The investigation overall reported the following: Conclusions were limited by the relatively low number and heterogeneity of intestinal transplant patients. Peak levels of circulating GvH clones were associated with declines in HvG clones early after transplant. High GvH to HvG T cell clonal ratios were observed in the allografts of patients with donor T cell macrochimerism. GvH clones were found in recipient bone marrow, and some of the GvH clones appeared earlier in ileal mucosa or blood, which is consistent with an intestinal mucosal origin.

This specimen's time point label, interpreted: cells obtained before transplantation from donor or recipient. CD3+CD4+ and CD3+CD8+ populations were FACS-sorted from unstimulated pre-transplant donor and recipient cells taken from spleen or lymph nodes. As regards this clone: Its antigen remains undetermined. Base qualities are not recorded, but no much larger clone differs from it by a single base.

From the germline V gene, CDR1 is SGHVS and CDR2 is FNYEAQ. The CDR3 covers 16 residues, taking in both the cysteine and the phenylalanine. Only the CDR3 portion is preserved as DNA: 48 bases, with reading frame beginning at the first base. For this chain, trimming is 5 bases at the V end and 1 base at the J end, and the number of junction bases without a gene match is 6. Receptors were amplified or captured by the immunoSEQ multiplex PCR assay. For most patients, genomic DNA was isolated with the Qiagen DNeasy Blood and Tissue Kit and shipped frozen to Adaptive Biotechnologies for TCR sequencing. Adaptive Biotechnologies carried out high-throughput TCR-beta CDR3 sequencing of genomic DNA for most patients. In the original analysis: Adaptive's ImmunoSEQ software was the source of the TCR sequencing data for roughly 19 patients, while a few other patients were processed with MiXCR and VDJtools. CD4 versus CD8 sorting errors were corrected by removing sequences found in both subsets at a frequency ratio below 5:1. CDR3 nucleotide sequences shared between donor and recipient were removed because the origin of such sequences could not be assigned. To be classed as alloreactive, a clone needed at least 2-fold expansion over unstimulated cells and a minimum CFSE-low frequency of 0.002% (template counts) or 0.001% (read counts). A clone was considered mappable if detected in the sequenced pre-transplant spleen, lymph node, or MLR CFSE-low populations of the donor or recipient. The cumulative frequency of alloreactive clones was calculated as a percentage of all sequences, weighted by copy number. The clones in this table, taken by TCRdb from immuneACCESS, are in-frame only. Not every clone is retained; where verified, under half of the shortfall comes from an unresolved V gene, and the cause of the rest is unknown. V and J calls and clone size are given by that table; D and trimming were obtained from the DNA. The sample table contains fewer than 120,000 clones; only one count was recorded for just under 95% of them. Of the sample, approximately 0.49% falls within the top ten clones.

The specimen was unstimulated CD8+ T cells sorted from spleen or lymph node cells, collected before intestinal transplant. This sequence originates from a human donor who received an intestinal transplant. The chain is made from TRBV7-6 and TRBJ2-7; TRBD2 fits 12 bases in the junction. The CDR3 region: CASSTDGLAGSYEQYF. The nucleotide sequence is TGTGCCAGCAGCACTGACGGACTAGCGGGGTCCTACGAGCAGTACTTC.